The 13 T cell receptor beta chains listed next were all sequenced from one sample in a study of T cell repertoires in cytomegalovirus infection (dated by TCRdb to the late 2010s). Their recognized antigens are unknown. The treatment or condition label of this sample denotes: in vitro stimulation with specific CMV peptide epitopes to enrich CMV-specific T cells. The sample was run on an Illumina HiSeq 1500. TCRdb took the public reads, trimmed them with fastp at Q25, ran MiXCR for clone calling and kept in-frame beta chains. CDR3 protein duplicates are merged, each entry listing the most common genes and DNA. Across this sample there are around 750,000 distinct CDR3 sequences, with about 31% seen only once. Clones ranked in the top ten supply under 15% of the sample. The sample consisted of cultured CD8+ T cells from PBMCs, taken from culture after CMV antigen stimulation. All receptors come from a human donor in good health (CMV status not recorded). Some clones in this sample may be carry-over from other donors' samples.

The chain joins TRBV10-3 to TRBJ2-3; TRBD2 agrees at 7 bases. V shed 9 bases, J shed 1 base, and the junction held 7 bases outside the gene matches. The length of the CDR3 is 14 residues. Germline assignment: CDR1 ENHRY and CDR2 SYGVKD. In DNA, the CDR3 is TGTGCCATGGGCCTGGGGGGGGGCACAGATACGCAGTATTTT. Its translation: CAMGLGGGTDTQYF.

This clonotype was seen a handful of times. The chain joins TRBV7-2 to TRBJ2-1, with D tentatively TRBD1 (5 bases). CDR3 size: 14 residues. Per germline, CDR1 SGHTA and CDR2 FQGNSA. The V gene lost 1 base and the J gene lost 5 bases, with 9 bases spanning the gap. In DNA, the CDR3 is TGTGCCAGCAGCTTAGAGGGGCTACACAATGAGCAGTTCTTC. Amino acids: CASSLEGLHNEQFF.

The chain is built from TRBV6-1 and TRBJ2-7; no clear D gene. There are 11 residues in the CDR3. CDR1 is MNHNS, CDR2 SASEGT, per germline. V was shortened by 8 bases and J by 6 bases, with 11 bases between the two germline ends. Here the CDR3 DNA reads TGTGCCAGCGGCAACCTTGGCGAGCAGTACGTC. Translation gives CASGNLGEQYV.

This clonotype came up many times. CDR3 coding DNA: TGTGCCAGCAGTTACTCGAGTTTGCTCAAGTATGGCTACACCTTC. Translated, it gives CASSYSSLLKYGYTF. The rearrangement uses TRBV6-6 and TRBJ1-2; D ambiguous. There are 15 residues in the CDR3. Trimming took 0 bases from V and 5 from J, leaving 13 bases between them. CDR1 is MNHNY, CDR2 SVGAGI, per germline (reference sequence).

This clonotype was seen ten or more times. A much larger clone sits a single nucleotide away, making a read error possible. J is TRBJ1-1 and V is TRBV7-9; no definite D call. Trimming removed 0 bases at V and 7 bases at J, with 0 bases between. CDR1 is SEHNR, CDR2 FQNEAQ, per germline (reference sequence). CDR3 size: 10 residues. The CDR3 DNA reads as TGTGCCAGCAGCTTAGCTGAAGCTTTCTTT. Protein product: CASSLAEAFF. The whole variable domain, filled in from reference TRBV7-9 and TRBJ1-1, reads DTGVSQNPRHKITKRGQNVTFRCDPISEHNRLYWYRQTLGQGPEFLTYFQNEAQLEKSRLLSDRFSAERPKGSFSTLEIQRTEQGDSAMYLCASSLAEAFFGQGTRLTVV.

The rearrangement uses TRBV10-3 and TRBJ2-5; D is perhaps TRBD2 (5 bases). The length of the CDR3 is 15 residues. Germline V gene data show CDR1 as ENHRY and CDR2 as SYGVKD. The V end was cut by 7 bases, the J end by 0 bases, with 15 bases between. DNA of the CDR3: TGTGCCATCATGAAGGTCGCGGGTAACCAAGAGACCCAGTACTTC. Its translation is CAIMKVAGNQETQYF.

This sequence joins TRBV12-3 or TRBV12-4 and TRBJ2-2; D call uncertain. V was trimmed by 2 bases and J by 4 bases, leaving 11 bases between them. The CDR3 extends over 15 amino acids. The CDR3 bases are TGTGCCAGCAGTTTACTCGTAGTGGGCACCGGGGAGCTGTTTTTT. Its protein is CASSLLVVGTGELFF.

The CDR3 sequence is CASSLDGGNQETQYF. CDR3 DNA: TGTGCCAGCAGCTTAGATGGGGGCAATCAAGAGACCCAGTACTTC. This chain links TRBV7-6 with TRBJ2-5; perhaps TRBD1 as D (6 bases). The ends were cut back, 1 base at V and 2 bases at J, with 11 bases in the middle. The CDR3 runs 15 residues. The germline V gene has CDR1 SGHVS and CDR2 FNYEAQ.

The chain joins TRBV12-3 or TRBV12-4 to TRBJ2-1, with TRBD2 matching over 8 bases. Unmatched junction bases numbered 8, after V lost 3 bases and J lost 10 bases. CDR3 length: 14 residues. The CDR3 is CASSFLPGTREQFF. The CDR3 DNA is TGTGCCAGCAGTTTCTTACCCGGGACTAGGGAGCAGTTCTTC.

Comment on this clonotype: One end of the junction is discordant with germline, which a read error may explain. V and J are TRBV7-2 and TRBJ2-6; the match to TRBD1 covers 8 bases. The CDR3 is made up of 13 amino acids. Germline CDR1 reads SGHTA; CDR2 reads FQGNSA. The CDR3 DNA reads TGTGTCAGCAGGACGACAGGGGAGGCCGTCCTGACTTTC. It is translated as CVSRTTGEAVLTF.

The rearrangement uses TRBV5-8 and TRBJ2-7, with D maybe TRBD1 (5 bases). The CDR3 has 17 amino acids. The germline V gene has CDR1 SGHTS and CDR2 YDEGEE. Deletions cut 3 bases from V and 4 bases from J, with 23 bases between. The CDR3 DNA sequence: TGTGCCAGCAGCTCGGTAGACAGTTCGATATTCGATTACGAGCAGTACGTC. Protein product: CASSSVDSSIFDYEQYV.

The chain links TRBV12-3 or TRBV12-4 to TRBJ2-7; D is perhaps TRBD1 (6 bases). Trimming left V 4 bases short and J 3 bases short, with 19 bases between. The CDR3 is 16 residues long. The CDR3 sequence: CASSWTDRQNHYEQYF. DNA of the CDR3: TGTGCCAGCAGTTGGACCGACAGGCAAAATCACTACGAGCAGTACTTC.

The chain joins TRBV12-3 or TRBV12-4 to TRBJ2-5; unclear D gene. This CDR3 region has 17 residues. V was clipped by 0 bases and J by 2 bases, with 16 bases between them. For the CDR3, the DNA is TGTGCCAGCAGTTTAGCGAAAGCGTTAGCCCCACAAGAGACCCAGTACTTC. Amino acid sequence: CASSLAKALAPQETQYF.